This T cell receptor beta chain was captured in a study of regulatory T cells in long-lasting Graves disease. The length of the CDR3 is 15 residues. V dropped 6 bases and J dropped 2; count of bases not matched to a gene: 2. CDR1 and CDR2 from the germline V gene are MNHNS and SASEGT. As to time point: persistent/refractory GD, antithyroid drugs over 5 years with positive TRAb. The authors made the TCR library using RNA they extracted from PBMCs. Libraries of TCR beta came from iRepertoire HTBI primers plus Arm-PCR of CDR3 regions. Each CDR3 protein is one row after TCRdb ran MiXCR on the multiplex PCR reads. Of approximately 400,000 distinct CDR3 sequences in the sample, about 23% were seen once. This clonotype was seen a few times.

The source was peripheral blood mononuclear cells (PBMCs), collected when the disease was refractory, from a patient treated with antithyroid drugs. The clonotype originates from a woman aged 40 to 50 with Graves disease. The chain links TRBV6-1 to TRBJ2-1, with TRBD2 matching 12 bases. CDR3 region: CASSPSGRAYNEQFF. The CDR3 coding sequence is TGTGCCAGCAGCCCTAGCGGGAGGGCCTACAATGAGCAGTTCTTC.